This T cell receptor (beta chain) was recorded in a study of siplizumab effects on memory and regulatory T cells. General observations from the study: Naive T cell populations appeared to exhibit greater diversity than memory cells and appeared to be major alloresponse contributors. Mappable alloreactive CD4+ clones averaged roughly 69% Treg-derived with siplizumab versus roughly 30% in controls. Many proliferating CD4+ or CD8+ clones remained unclassified. Roughly 80-96% of them could not be assigned either a naive or a memory phenotype.

Generated by immunoSEQ multiplex PCR, the TCRdb table keeps only in-frame clones and is missing some. This sample has roughly 120,000 clones, with about 90% found just once. In the case of this clone: What it binds is unknown.

The sample taken for sequencing was Tregs sorted from blood. This TCR was sampled from a human donor in good health.

Here the CDR3 reads CASSASTSYGYTF. The CDR3 bases are TGTGCCAGCAGCGCCTCAACCTCCTATGGCTACACCTTC. The chain recombines TRBV9 with TRBJ1-2; no clear D. The CDR3 has 13 residues. Germline V gene data show CDR1 as SGDLS and CDR2 as YYNGEE. Trimming cost V 3 bases and J 4 bases, with 10 bases left between them.